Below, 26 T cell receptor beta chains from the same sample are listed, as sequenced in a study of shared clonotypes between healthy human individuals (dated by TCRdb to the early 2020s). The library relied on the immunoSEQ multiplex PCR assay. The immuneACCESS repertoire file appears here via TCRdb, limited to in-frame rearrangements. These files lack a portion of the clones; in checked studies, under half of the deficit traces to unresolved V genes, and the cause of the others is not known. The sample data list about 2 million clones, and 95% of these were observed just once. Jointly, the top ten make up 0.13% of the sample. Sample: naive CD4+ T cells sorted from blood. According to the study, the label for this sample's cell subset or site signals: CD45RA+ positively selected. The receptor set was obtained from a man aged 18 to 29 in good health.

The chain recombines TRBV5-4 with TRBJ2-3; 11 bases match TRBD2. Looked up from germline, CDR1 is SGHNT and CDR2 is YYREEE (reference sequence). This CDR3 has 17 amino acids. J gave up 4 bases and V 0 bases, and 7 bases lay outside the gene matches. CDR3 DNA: TGTGCCAGCAGCTTGGCCCAAGGGACTAGCGGACCAGATACGCAGTATTTT. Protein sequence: CASSLAQGTSGPDTQYF.

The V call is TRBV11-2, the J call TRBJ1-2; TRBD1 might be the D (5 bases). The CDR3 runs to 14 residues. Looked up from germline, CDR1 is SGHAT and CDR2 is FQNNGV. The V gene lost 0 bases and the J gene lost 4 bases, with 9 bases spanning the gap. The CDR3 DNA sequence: TGTGCCAGCAGCTTAGAAGGGGATAGCTATGGCTACACCTTC. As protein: CASSLEGDSYGYTF.

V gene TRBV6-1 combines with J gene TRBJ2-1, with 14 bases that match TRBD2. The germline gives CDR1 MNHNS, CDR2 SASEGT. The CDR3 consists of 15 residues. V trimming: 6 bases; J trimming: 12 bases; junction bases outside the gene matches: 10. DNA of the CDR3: TGTGCCAGCAGGGGACTAGCGGGGGACATTTATTCGCAGTTCTTC. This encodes CASRGLAGDIYSQFF.

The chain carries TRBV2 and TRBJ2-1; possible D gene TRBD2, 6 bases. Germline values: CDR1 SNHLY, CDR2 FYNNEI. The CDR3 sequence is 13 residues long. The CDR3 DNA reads TGTGCGGGAGGAGCCCCCTCCTACAATGAGCAGTTCTTC. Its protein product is CAGGAPSYNEQFF. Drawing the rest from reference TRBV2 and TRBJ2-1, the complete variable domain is EPEVTQTPSHQVTQMGQEVILRCVPISNHLYFYWYRQILGQKVEFLVSFYNNEISEKSEIFDDQFSVERPDGSNFTLKIRSTKLEDSAMYFCAGGAPSYNEQFFGPGTRLTVL.

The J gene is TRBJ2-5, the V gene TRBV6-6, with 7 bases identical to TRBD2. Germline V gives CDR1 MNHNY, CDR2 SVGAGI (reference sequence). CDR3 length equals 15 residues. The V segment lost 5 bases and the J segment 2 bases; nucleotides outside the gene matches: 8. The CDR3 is CASSRLRAGQETQYF. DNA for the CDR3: TGTGCCAGCAGTCGACTTAGAGCGGGACAAGAGACCCAGTACTTC.

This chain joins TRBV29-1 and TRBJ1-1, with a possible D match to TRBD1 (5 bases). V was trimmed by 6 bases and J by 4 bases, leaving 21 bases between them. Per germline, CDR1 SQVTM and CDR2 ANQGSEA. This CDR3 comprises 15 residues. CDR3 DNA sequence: TGCAGCGTGGCCTTCGGGACCCGGGCCAGCACTGAAGCTTTCTTT. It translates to CSVAFGTRASTEAFF.

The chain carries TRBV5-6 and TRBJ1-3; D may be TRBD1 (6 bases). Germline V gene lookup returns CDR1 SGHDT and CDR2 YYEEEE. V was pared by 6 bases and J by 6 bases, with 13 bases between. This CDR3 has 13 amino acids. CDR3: CASTGQLLNTIYF. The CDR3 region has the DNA TGTGCCAGCACCGGACAGCTCTTAAACACCATATATTTT.

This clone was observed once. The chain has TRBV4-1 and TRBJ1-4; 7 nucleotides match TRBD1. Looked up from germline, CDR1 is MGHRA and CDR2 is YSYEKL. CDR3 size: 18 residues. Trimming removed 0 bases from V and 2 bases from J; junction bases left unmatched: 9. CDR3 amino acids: CASSQDDRDSRTNEKLFF. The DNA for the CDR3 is TGCGCCAGCAGCCAAGACGACCGGGACAGCCGGACTAATGAAAAACTGTTTTTT.

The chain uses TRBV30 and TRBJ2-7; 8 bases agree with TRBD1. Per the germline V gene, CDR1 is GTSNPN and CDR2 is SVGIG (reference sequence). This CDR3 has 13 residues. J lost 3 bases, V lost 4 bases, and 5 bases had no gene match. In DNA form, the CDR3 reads TGTGCCTGGACCCGGGACAGGATCTACGAGCAGTACTTC. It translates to CAWTRDRIYEQYF.

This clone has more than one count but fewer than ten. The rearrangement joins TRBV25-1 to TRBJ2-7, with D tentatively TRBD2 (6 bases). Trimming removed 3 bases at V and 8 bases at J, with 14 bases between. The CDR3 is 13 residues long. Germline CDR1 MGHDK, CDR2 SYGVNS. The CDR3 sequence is CASSEGLAGQQYF. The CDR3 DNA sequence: TGTGCCAGCAGTGAGGGACTCGCGGGGCAGCAGTACTTC.

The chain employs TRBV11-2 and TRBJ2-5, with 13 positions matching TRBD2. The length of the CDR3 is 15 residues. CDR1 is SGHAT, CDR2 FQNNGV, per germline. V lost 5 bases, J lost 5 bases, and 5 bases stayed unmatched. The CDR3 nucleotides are TGTGCCAGCAGCCGAACTAGCGGGAGGGTGGAGACCCAGTACTTC. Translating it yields CASSRTSGRVETQYF.

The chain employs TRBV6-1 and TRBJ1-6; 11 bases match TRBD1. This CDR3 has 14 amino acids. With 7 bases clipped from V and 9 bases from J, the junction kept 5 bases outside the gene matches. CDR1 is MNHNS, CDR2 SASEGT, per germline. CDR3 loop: CASIPGQGVSPLHF. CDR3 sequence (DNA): TGTGCCAGCATACCGGGACAGGGGGTTTCACCCCTCCACTTT.

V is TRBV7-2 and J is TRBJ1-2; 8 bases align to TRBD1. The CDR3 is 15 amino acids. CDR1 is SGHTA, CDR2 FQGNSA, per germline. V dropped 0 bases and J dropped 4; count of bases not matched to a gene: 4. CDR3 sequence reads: CASSLATGVAYGYTF. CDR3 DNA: TGTGCCAGCAGCTTAGCGACAGGGGTGGCCTATGGCTACACCTTC.

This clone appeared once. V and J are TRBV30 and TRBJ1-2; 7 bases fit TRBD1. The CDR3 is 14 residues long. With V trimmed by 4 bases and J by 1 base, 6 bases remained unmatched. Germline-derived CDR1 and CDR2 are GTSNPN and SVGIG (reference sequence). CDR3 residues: CAWTVTGFNYGYTF. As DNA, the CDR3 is TGTGCCTGGACCGTGACAGGGTTTAACTATGGCTACACCTTC.

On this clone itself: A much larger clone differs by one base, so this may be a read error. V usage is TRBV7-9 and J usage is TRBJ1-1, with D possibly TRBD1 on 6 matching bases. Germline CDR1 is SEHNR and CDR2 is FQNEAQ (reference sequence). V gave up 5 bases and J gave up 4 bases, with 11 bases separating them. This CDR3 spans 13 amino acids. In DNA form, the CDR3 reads TGTGCCAGCAGCCCATCGACAGGCACTGAAGCTTTCTTT. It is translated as CASSPSTGTEAFF. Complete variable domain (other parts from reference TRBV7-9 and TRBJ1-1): DTGVSQNPRHKITKRGQNVTFRCDPISEHNRLYWYRQTLGQGPEFLTYFQNEAQLEKSRLLSDRFSAERPKGSFSTLEIQRTEQGDSAMYLCASSPSTGTEAFFGQGTRLTVV.

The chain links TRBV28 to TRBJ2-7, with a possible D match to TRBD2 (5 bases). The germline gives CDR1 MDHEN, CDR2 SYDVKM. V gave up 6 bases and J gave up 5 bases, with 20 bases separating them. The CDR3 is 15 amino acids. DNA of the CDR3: TGTGCCAGCAGGTCCCCGGATCCCGTGGGAGACGAGCAGTACTTC. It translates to CASRSPDPVGDEQYF.

The CDR3 DNA sequence: TGCGCCAGCAGCCAAGATTGGGGACAGGCCCCCAATCAGCCCCAGCATTTT. It specifies CASSQDWGQAPNQPQHF. This chain uses TRBV4-3 with TRBJ1-5; TRBD1 matches 8 bases. The CDR3 runs to 17 residues. Trimming took 0 bases from V and 3 from J; bases not matched to a gene: 7. From germline, CDR1 is LGHNA and CDR2 YSLEER.

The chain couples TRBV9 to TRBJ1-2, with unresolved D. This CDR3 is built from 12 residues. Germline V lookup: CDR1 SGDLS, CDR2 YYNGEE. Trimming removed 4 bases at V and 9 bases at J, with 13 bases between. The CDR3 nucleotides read TGTGCCAGCAGCCTCTCCGGGTCCCGCTACACCTTC. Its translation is CASSLSGSRYTF. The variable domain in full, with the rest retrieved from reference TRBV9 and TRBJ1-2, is DSGVTQTPKHLITATGQRVTLRCSPRSGDLSVYWYQQSLDQGLQFLIQYYNGEERAKGNILERFSAQQFPDLHSELNLSSLELGDSALYFCASSLSGSRYTFGSGTRLTVV.

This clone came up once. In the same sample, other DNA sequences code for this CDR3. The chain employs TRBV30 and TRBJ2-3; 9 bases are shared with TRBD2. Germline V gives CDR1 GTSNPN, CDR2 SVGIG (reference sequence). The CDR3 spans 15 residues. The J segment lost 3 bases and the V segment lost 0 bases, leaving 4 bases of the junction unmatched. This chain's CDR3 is CAWSVGGGGTDTQYF. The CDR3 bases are TGTGCCTGGAGTGTAGGCGGGGGGGGAACAGATACGCAGTATTTT.

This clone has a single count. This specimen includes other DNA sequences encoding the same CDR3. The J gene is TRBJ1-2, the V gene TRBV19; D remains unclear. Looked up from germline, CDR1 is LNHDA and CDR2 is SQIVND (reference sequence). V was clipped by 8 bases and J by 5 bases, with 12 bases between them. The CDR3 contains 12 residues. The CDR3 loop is CASRTGLYGYTF. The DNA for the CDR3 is TGTGCCAGTCGGACGGGGTTGTATGGCTACACCTTC.

CDR3 nucleotides: TGTGCCTGGATCGGTCAATACATGAACACTGAAGCTTTCTTT. Translation gives CAWIGQYMNTEAFF. V usage is TRBV30 and J usage is TRBJ1-1; D is unresolved. Germline V lookup: CDR1 GTSNPN, CDR2 SVGIG (reference sequence). The CDR3 is made up of 14 amino acids. V shed 4 bases and J shed 0 bases, with 12 bases lying between them.

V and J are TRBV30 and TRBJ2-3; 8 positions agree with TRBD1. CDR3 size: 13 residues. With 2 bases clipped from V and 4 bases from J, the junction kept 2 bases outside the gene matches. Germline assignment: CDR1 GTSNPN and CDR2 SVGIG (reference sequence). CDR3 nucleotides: TGTGCCTGGAGTACAGGGGGTTCAGATACGCAGTATTTT. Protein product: CAWSTGGSDTQYF.

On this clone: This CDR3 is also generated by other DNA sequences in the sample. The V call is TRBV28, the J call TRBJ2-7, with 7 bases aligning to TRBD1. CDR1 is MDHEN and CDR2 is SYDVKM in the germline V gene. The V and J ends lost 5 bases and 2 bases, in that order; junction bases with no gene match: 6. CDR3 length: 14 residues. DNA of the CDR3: TGTGCCAGCAGTCTACTGGGACAGACCTACGAGCAGTACTTC. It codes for CASSLLGQTYEQYF.

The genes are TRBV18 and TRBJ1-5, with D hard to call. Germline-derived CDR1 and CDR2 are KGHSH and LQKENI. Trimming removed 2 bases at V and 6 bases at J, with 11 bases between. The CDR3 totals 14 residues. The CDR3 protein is CASSPSGVGQPQHF. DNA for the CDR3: TGTGCCAGCTCACCATCAGGTGTCGGTCAGCCCCAGCATTTT.

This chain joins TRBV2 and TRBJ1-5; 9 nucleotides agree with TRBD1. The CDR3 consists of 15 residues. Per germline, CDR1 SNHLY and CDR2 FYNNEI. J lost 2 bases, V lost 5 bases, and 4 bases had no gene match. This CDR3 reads CASSRDRVGNQPQHF. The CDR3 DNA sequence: TGTGCCAGCAGTAGGGACAGGGTGGGCAATCAGCCCCAGCATTTT.

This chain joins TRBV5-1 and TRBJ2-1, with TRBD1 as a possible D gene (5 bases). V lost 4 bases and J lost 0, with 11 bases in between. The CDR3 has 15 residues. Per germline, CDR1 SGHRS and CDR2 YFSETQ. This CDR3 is CASSTTESSYNEQFF. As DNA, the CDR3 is TGCGCCAGCAGCACGACAGAGAGCTCCTACAATGAGCAGTTCTTC.